Listed here are 20 T cell receptor beta chains from one sample, sequenced in a study of blood T cells in healthy people across ages. For the second PCR, which ran for about 6 to 11 cycles, a sample-barcoded 5' primer and a J-beta primer mix were used. TCRdb redid the calling of the 5' RACE reads with MiXCR, one entry per CDR3 protein. The data contain 1.5 million to 2 million distinct CDR3 sequences, around 50% of them seen just once; the ten biggest clones take up approximately 2.1%. The sample taken for sequencing was blood. The source of these receptors is a woman between 35 and 50 years old in good health.

The V call is TRBV11-2, the J call TRBJ2-3, with 7 bases that match TRBD1. The CDR3 sequence is 16 residues long. CDR1 is SGHAT and CDR2 is FQNNGV in the germline V gene. The V segment lost 5 bases and the J segment 6 bases; nucleotides outside the gene matches: 14. The CDR3, as DNA: TGTGCCAGCAGCAGCCACAGGGGCCAGGGGGTGGATACGCAGTATTTT. Translated, it gives CASSSHRGQGVDTQYF.

V gene TRBV25-1 combines with J gene TRBJ1-2; D not certain. CDR3 length: 14 residues. The germline CDR1 and CDR2 sequences are MGHDK and SYGVNS. V was pared by 2 bases and J by 4 bases, with 11 bases between. The CDR3 coding sequence is TGTGCCAGCAGTGAAGGAGGGCGGCTCTATGGCTACACCTTC. Encoded protein: CASSEGGRLYGYTF.

This clonotype was seen more than once but under ten times. The chain employs TRBV12-5 and TRBJ2-3; D not certain. V lost 4 bases and J lost 4, with 12 bases in between. The CDR3 has 14 amino acids. The germline V gene encodes CDR1 LGHNT and CDR2 FRNRAP. CDR3 DNA sequence: TGTGCTAGTGGTTCGGGCCAGCCCGCAGATACGCAGTATTTT. It is translated as CASGSGQPADTQYF.

The chain couples TRBV2 to TRBJ1-2; 7 bases are a match to TRBD1. The CDR3 is made up of 14 amino acids. V lost 11 bases and J lost 8; bases outside the gene matches: 17. Per germline, CDR1 SNHLY and CDR2 FYNNEI. CDR3 region: CAGGIRDSGGGYTF. The CDR3 region has the DNA TGTGCCGGTGGTATCAGGGACAGTGGAGGAGGCTACACCTTC.

CDR3 DNA sequence: TGTGCCAGCTGGACAGGGGAAGGTCGCTACGAGCAGTACTTC. It specifies CASWTGEGRYEQYF. V usage is TRBV6-2 or TRBV6-3 and J usage is TRBJ2-7, with 9 bases aligning to TRBD1. This CDR3 is built from 14 residues. The V segment lost 8 bases and the J segment 3 bases; nucleotides outside the gene matches: 8. CDR1 MNHEY and CDR2 SVGEGT come from the germline V gene.

The CDR3 DNA reads as TGTGCCAGCAGCTTGGAAGTGATAAACTATGGCTACACCTTC. Residues: CASSLEVINYGYTF. V and J are TRBV5-4 and TRBJ1-2; D uncertain. Germline assignment: CDR1 SGHNT and CDR2 YYREEE (reference sequence). The V gene lost 0 bases and the J gene lost 2 bases, with 8 bases spanning the gap. CDR3 length: 14 residues.

The chain recombines TRBV5-1 with TRBJ1-1; D ambiguous. The germline V gene encodes CDR1 SGHRS and CDR2 YFSETQ. Trimming shortened V by 0 bases and J by 1 base, and 13 bases separated the two germline ends. This CDR3 region has 16 residues. CDR3 region: CASSLADGRGNTEAFF. Written as DNA, the CDR3 is TGCGCCAGCAGCTTGGCTGACGGCAGAGGGAACACTGAAGCTTTCTTT.

This clonotype has only a few counts. The chain couples TRBV4-2 to TRBJ2-7; D is undetermined. CDR3 length: 14 amino acids. V lost 0 bases to trimming and J lost 0 bases, with 6 bases between them. From germline, CDR1 is LGHNA and CDR2 YNFKEQ. CDR3 bases: TGTGCCAGCAGCCAAGATACGGACTCCTACGAGCAGTACTTC. Translated: CASSQDTDSYEQYF.

The chain has TRBV20-1 and TRBJ2-3; D perhaps matches TRBD1 (6 bases). Germline V lookup: CDR1 DFQATT, CDR2 SNEGSKA (reference sequence). Trimming stripped 3 bases from V and 0 bases from J, with 13 bases between. The CDR3 runs 15 residues. CDR3 sequence: CSARDRSTSTDTQYF. In nucleotides, the CDR3 is TGCAGTGCTAGGGACAGAAGCACTAGCACAGATACGCAGTATTTT.

This clonotype was observed a few times. This rearrangement joins TRBV6-1 to TRBJ2-7, with 8 positions matching TRBD1. J gave up 3 bases and V 8 bases, and 9 bases lay outside the gene matches. CDR1 MNHNS and CDR2 SASEGT come from the germline V gene. This CDR3 is built from 14 residues. For the CDR3, the DNA is TGTGCCAGCTCGAAGACGGGACAGGTCTACGAGCAGTACTTC. Protein product: CASSKTGQVYEQYF.

This clonotype was seen a few times. The rearrangement links TRBV6-1 to TRBJ2-5; TRBD1 matches 9 bases. V shed 7 bases, J shed 4 bases, and the junction held 13 bases outside the gene matches. CDR1 and CDR2 from the germline V gene are MNHNS and SASEGT. The CDR3 has 16 residues. CDR3 DNA: TGTGCCAGCACTATCGGGACAGGGAGGAGGCGAGAGACCCAGTACTTC. Translation gives CASTIGTGRRRETQYF.

This rearrangement joins TRBV27 to TRBJ2-5; 9 bases are a match to TRBD2. The trim removed 5 bases at V and 1 base at J, leaving 5 bases unmatched. CDR1 is MNHEY, CDR2 SMNVEV, per germline (reference sequence). The CDR3 spans 15 residues. This CDR3 is CASSTIAGAQETQYF. The CDR3 bases are TGTGCCAGCAGTACCATAGCGGGGGCCCAAGAGACCCAGTACTTC.

V and J are TRBV5-1 and TRBJ2-7, with D possibly called TRBD1 or TRBD2 (5 bases each). This CDR3 spans 14 amino acids. The germline V gene encodes CDR1 SGHRS and CDR2 YFSETQ. The V end was cut by 4 bases, the J end by 8 bases, with 19 bases between. The CDR3 region has the DNA TGCGCCAGCAGCGGTTCTTCCGGGACGTCGAAGCAGTACTTC. This gives the protein CASSGSSGTSKQYF.

This clonotype appeared a few times. The chain couples TRBV10-2 to TRBJ2-7, with 9 positions matching TRBD1. V shed 8 bases, J shed 0 bases, and the junction held 8 bases outside the gene matches. CDR1 WSHSY and CDR2 SAAADI come from the germline V gene. This CDR3 comprises 15 residues. The CDR3 reads CASVFAGQGSYEQYF. DNA of the CDR3: TGCGCCAGCGTTTTTGCGGGACAGGGCTCCTACGAGCAGTACTTC.

The table lists this clonotype with a few counts. The V gene is TRBV20-1, the J gene TRBJ1-5; no clear D. The CDR3 loop spans 13 amino acids. Trimming took off 3 bases at V and 0 bases at J, with 6 bases between the two ends. Germline CDR1 and CDR2: DFQATT and SNEGSKA (reference sequence). CDR3 protein: CSARDGSNQPQHF. CDR3 DNA sequence: TGCAGTGCTAGGGACGGTAGCAATCAGCCCCAGCATTTT.

The V gene is TRBV6-5, the J gene TRBJ2-7; no clear D. The CDR3 loop spans 12 amino acids. V was clipped by 6 bases and J by 10 bases, with 16 bases between them. Germline V CDR1 and CDR2: MNHEY, SVGAGI. CDR3 in amino acids: CASRAFQEAQYF. DNA of the CDR3: TGTGCCAGCAGGGCATTTCAAGAGGCCCAGTACTTC.

This chain joins TRBV20-1 and TRBJ2-7; no reliable D call. This CDR3 has 12 residues. Trimming removed 6 bases from V and 6 bases from J, with 15 bases in between. CDR1 is DFQATT, CDR2 SNEGSKA, per germline (reference sequence). The CDR3 DNA sequence: TGCAGTGCCCAAACGGATCTGGGCGAGCAGTACTTC. It encodes CSAQTDLGEQYF.

The chain recombines TRBV28 with TRBJ2-6, with no clear D. Germline V gene sequence: CDR1 MDHEN, CDR2 SYDVKM. V was cut by 5 bases and J by 1 base, with 21 bases left in between. This CDR3 contains 19 residues. The CDR3 region has the DNA TGTGCCAGCAGTCAACCGCCACCCTACGTGGGGTCTGGGGCCAACGTCCTGACTTTC. It encodes CASSQPPPYVGSGANVLTF.

This clonotype was detected ten times or more. The gene calls are TRBV4-2 and TRBJ1-2; D is unresolved. The germline gives CDR1 LGHNA, CDR2 YNFKEQ. Trimming cost V 0 bases and J 8 bases, with 13 bases left between them. This CDR3 contains 14 residues. The CDR3 spells CASSQEAGWEGYTF. The DNA of the CDR3 is TGTGCCAGCAGCCAAGAGGCCGGCTGGGAGGGCTACACCTTC.

The rearrangement uses TRBV27 and TRBJ1-2, with 10 bases fitting TRBD1. The CDR3 spans 15 residues. Germline assignment: CDR1 MNHEY and CDR2 SMNVEV (reference sequence). V shed 6 bases and J 6 bases; nucleotides not matched to a gene: 10. This CDR3 is CASRRTGGLQNGYTF. The DNA for the CDR3 is TGTGCCAGCAGACGGACAGGGGGGCTTCAGAATGGCTACACCTTC.